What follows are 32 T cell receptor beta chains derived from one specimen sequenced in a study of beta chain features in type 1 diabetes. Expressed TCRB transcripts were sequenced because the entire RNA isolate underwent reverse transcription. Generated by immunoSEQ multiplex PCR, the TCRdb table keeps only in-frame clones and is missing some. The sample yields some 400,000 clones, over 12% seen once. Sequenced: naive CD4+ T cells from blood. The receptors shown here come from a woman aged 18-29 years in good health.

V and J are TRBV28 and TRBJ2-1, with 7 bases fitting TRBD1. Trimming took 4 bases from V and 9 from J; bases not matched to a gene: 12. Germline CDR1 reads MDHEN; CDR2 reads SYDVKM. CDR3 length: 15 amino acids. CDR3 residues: CASSYRRQGMFEQFF. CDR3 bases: TGTGCCAGCAGTTATAGGAGACAGGGAATGTTTGAGCAGTTCTTC.

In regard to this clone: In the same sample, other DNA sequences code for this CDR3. CDR3 sequence (DNA): TGTGCCAGCTCACCACCGGGACAGGGATCCTACGAGCAGTACTTC. Translation: CASSPPGQGSYEQYF. The chain is built from TRBV18 and TRBJ2-7, with 9 bases lining up with TRBD1. CDR1 is KGHSH, CDR2 LQKENI, per germline. The length of the CDR3 is 15 residues. After removal of 0 bases from V and 1 base from J, the junction contained 1 base not matched to a gene.

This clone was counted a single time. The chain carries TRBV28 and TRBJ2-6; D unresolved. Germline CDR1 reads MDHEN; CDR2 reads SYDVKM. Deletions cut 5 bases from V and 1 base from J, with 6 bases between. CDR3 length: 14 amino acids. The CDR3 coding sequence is TGTGCCAGCAGTGTATCTTCTGGGGCCAACGTCCTGACTTTC. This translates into CASSVSSGANVLTF.

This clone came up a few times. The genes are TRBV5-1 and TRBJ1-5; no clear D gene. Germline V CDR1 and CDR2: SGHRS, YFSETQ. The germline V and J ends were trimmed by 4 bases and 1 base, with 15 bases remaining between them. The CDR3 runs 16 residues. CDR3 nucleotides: TGCGCCAGCAGCCCTGGACTGCTGCGGAGCAATCAGCCCCAGCATTTT. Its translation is CASSPGLLRSNQPQHF.

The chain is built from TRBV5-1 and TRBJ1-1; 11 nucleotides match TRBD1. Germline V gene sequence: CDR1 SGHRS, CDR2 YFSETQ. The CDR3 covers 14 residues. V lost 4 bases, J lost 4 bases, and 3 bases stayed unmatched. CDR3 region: CASSQGQGVTEAFF. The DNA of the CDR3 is TGCGCCAGCAGCCAGGGACAGGGGGTCACTGAAGCTTTCTTT.

In DNA, the CDR3 is TGTGCCAGCAGTTACCCTAACAGGGGGGGGTACGAGCAGTACTTC. Protein sequence: CASSYPNRGGYEQYF. The chain employs TRBV6-6 and TRBJ2-7, with a weak D call TRBD1 (8 bases). The CDR3 spans 15 residues. Trimming took 2 bases from V and 4 from J, leaving 15 bases between them. The germline CDR1 and CDR2 sequences are MNHNY and SVGAGI (reference sequence).

CDR3 nucleotide sequence: TGTGCCAGCGCAGGCAGTAGCAATCAGCCCCAGCATTTT. This translates into CASAGSSNQPQHF. The chain links TRBV28 to TRBJ1-5; D is ambiguous. This CDR3 spans 13 amino acids. V was trimmed by 8 bases and J by 0 bases, leaving 8 bases between them. Germline lookup yields CDR1 MDHEN and CDR2 SYDVKM.

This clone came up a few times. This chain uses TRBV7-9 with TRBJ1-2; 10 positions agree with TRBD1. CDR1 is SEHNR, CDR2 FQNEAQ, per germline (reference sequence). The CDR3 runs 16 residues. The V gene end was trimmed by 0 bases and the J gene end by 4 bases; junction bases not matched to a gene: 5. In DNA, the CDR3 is TGTGCCAGCAGCTTAGCCGATTGGACAGGGGGCTATGGCTACACCTTC. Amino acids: CASSLADWTGGYGYTF.

The CDR3 region is CASSLEFAGSPYGYTF. The CDR3 bases are TGTGCCAGCAGCTTAGAATTTGCAGGGTCCCCCTATGGCTACACCTTC. V usage is TRBV7-2 and J usage is TRBJ1-2; D perhaps matches TRBD1 (5 bases). Germline lookup yields CDR1 SGHTA and CDR2 FQGNSA. The ends were cut back, 1 base at V and 4 bases at J, with 16 bases in the middle. The CDR3 has 16 residues.

CDR3 sequence reads: CASSTWTSGGHNEQFF. DNA for the CDR3: TGTGCCAGCAGCACCTGGACTAGCGGGGGACACAATGAGCAGTTCTTC. This chain connects TRBV9 to TRBJ2-1; 13 bases are a match to TRBD2. The CDR3 is made up of 16 amino acids. V shed 4 bases, J shed 5 bases, and the junction held 6 bases outside the gene matches. Germline V lookup: CDR1 SGDLS, CDR2 YYNGEE.

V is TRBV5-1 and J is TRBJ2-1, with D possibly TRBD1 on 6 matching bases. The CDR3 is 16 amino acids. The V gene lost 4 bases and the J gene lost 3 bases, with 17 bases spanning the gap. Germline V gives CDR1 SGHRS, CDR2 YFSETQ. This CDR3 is CASSRTDRYVYNEQFF. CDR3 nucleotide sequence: TGCGCCAGCAGCCGGACCGACAGGTACGTCTACAATGAGCAGTTCTTC. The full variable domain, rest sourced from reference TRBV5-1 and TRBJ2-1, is KAGVTQTPRYLIKTRGQQVTLSCSPISGHRSVSWYQQTPGQGLQFLFEYFSETQRNKGNFPGRFSGRQFSNSRSEMNVSTLELGDSALYLCASSRTDRYVYNEQFFGPGTRLTVL.

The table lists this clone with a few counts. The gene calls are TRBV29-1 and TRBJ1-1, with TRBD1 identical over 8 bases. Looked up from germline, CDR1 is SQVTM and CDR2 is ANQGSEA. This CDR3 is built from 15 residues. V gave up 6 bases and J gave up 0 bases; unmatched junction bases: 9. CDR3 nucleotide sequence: TGCAGCGTAGACCGGGACAGGAGGATGAACACTGAAGCTTTCTTT. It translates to CSVDRDRRMNTEAFF.

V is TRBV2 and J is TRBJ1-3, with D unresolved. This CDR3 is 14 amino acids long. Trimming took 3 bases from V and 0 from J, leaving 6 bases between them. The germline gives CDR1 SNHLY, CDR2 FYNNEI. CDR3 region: CASSDLISGNTIYF. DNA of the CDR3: TGTGCCAGCAGTGACCTTATCTCTGGAAACACCATATATTTT.

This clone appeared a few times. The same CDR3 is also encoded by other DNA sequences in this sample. The CDR3 region is CASSLGDGLNTEAFF. In DNA, the CDR3 is TGCGCCAGCAGCTTGGGGGACGGACTAAACACTGAAGCTTTCTTT. The chain couples TRBV5-1 to TRBJ1-1; tentative D call: TRBD1 (5 bases). The V gene lost 0 bases and the J gene lost 2 bases, with 11 bases spanning the gap. The CDR3 is 15 amino acids. CDR1 and CDR2 from the germline V gene are SGHRS and YFSETQ.

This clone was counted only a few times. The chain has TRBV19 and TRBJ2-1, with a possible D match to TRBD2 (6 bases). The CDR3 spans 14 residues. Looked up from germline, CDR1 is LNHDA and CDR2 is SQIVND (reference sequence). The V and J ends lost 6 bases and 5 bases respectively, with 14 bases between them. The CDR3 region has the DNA TGTGCCAGTAGAGTGGCGCGGGGAAACAATGAGCAGTTCTTC. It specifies CASRVARGNNEQFF.

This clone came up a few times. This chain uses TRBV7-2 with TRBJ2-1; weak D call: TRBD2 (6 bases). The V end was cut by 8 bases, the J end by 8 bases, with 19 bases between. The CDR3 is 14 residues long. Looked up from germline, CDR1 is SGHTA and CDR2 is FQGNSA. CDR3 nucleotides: TGTGCCAGCTTCAGACGGGAGAGGAGCGATGAGCAGTTCTTC. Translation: CASFRRERSDEQFF.

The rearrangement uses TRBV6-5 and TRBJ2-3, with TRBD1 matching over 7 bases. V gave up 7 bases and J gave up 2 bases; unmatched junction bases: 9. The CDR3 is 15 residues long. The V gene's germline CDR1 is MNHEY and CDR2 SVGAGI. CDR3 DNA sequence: TGTGCCAGCACCAGAGACAGGGCCCTCACAGATACGCAGTATTTT. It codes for CASTRDRALTDTQYF.

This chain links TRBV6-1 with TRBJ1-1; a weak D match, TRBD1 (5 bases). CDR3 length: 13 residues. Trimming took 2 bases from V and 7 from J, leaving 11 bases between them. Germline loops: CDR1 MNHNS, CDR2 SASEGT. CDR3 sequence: CASSEKGIGEAFF. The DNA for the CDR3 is TGTGCCAGCAGTGAAAAGGGGATTGGTGAAGCTTTCTTT.

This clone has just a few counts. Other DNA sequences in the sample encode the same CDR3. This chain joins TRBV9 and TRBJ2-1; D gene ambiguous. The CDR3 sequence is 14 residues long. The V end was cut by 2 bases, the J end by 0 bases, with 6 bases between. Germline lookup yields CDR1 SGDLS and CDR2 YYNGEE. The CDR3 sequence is CASSVYGSYNEQFF. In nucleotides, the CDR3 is TGTGCCAGCAGCGTGTACGGCTCCTACAATGAGCAGTTCTTC.

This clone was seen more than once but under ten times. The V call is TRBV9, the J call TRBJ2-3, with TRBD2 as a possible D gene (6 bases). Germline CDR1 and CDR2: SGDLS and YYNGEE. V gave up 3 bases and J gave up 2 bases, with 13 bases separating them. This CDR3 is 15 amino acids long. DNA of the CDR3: TGTGCCAGCAGCGGTGCGGAGGGCCTCACAGATACGCAGTATTTT. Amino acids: CASSGAEGLTDTQYF.

The CDR3 region is CASSLASAGANEQFF. For the CDR3, the DNA is TGTGCCAGCAGCTTAGCGTCGGCGGGAGCCAATGAGCAGTTCTTC. This chain uses TRBV7-9 with TRBJ2-1; the match to TRBD2 covers 7 bases. With 0 bases clipped from V and 6 bases from J, the junction kept 5 bases outside the gene matches. The CDR3 runs to 15 residues. CDR1 is SEHNR, CDR2 FQNEAQ, per germline (reference sequence).

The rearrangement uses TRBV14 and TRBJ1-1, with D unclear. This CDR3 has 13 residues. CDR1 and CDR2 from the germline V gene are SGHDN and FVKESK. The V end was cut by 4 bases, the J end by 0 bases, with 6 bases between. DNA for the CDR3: TGTGCCAGCAGCCCAATCATGAACACTGAAGCTTTCTTT. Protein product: CASSPIMNTEAFF.

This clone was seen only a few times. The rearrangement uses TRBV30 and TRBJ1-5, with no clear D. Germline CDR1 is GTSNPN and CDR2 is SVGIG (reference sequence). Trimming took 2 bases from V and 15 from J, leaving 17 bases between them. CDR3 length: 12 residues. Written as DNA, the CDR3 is TGTGCCTGGAGTCAGAGGAACGGACTCACGCATTTT. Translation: CAWSQRNGLTHF.

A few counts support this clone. The CDR3 DNA sequence: TGCAGCGACCGAAAAGGGGGCGGCACAGATACGCAGTATTTT. This sequence encodes CSDRKGGGTDTQYF. This chain connects TRBV29-1 to TRBJ2-3; 7 bases are shared with TRBD1. CDR3 size: 14 residues. From germline, CDR1 is SQVTM and CDR2 ANQGSEA. After removal of 7 bases from V and 1 base from J, the junction contained 8 bases not matched to a gene.

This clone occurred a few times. The CDR3 DNA is TGTGCCAGCAGTGAACAAAGGCTAGCGAGCCAAGAGACCCAGTACTTC. Translated: CASSEQRLASQETQYF. This chain links TRBV6-1 with TRBJ2-5, with TRBD2 as a possible D gene (6 bases). CDR1 MNHNS and CDR2 SASEGT come from the germline V gene. The germline V and J ends were trimmed by 2 bases and 1 base, with 14 bases remaining between them. The CDR3 contains 16 residues.

The DNA of the CDR3 is TGTGCCAGCAGTGAATGGAGTCCCTACAATGAGCAGTTCTTC. This gives the protein CASSEWSPYNEQFF. The chain links TRBV25-1 to TRBJ2-1; D is uncertain. V was cut by 1 base and J by 2 bases, with 6 bases left in between. CDR3 length equals 14 residues. Germline CDR1 reads MGHDK; CDR2 reads SYGVNS.

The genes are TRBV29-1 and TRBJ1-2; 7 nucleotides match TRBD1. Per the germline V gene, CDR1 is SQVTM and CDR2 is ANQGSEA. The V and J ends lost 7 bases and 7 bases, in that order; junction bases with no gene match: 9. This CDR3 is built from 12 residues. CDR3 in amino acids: CSGGGQGFGYTF. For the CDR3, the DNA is TGCAGCGGAGGGGGCCAGGGGTTTGGCTACACCTTC.

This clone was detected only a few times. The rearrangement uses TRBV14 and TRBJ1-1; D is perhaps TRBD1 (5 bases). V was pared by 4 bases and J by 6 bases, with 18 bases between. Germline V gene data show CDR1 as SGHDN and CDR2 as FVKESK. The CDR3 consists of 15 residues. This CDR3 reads CASSRIGGMVAEAFF. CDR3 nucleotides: TGTGCCAGCAGCCGTATCGGGGGGATGGTCGCTGAAGCTTTCTTT.

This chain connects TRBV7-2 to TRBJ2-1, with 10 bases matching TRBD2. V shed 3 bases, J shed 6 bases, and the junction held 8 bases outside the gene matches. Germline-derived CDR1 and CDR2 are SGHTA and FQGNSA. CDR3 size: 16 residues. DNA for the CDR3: TGTGCCAGCAGCTTGTCAGCGGGAGGGCGCTCCAATGAGCAGTTCTTC. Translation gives CASSLSAGGRSNEQFF.

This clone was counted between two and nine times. The CDR3 DNA sequence: TGCAGCGTCCAGACTGGGAACACTGAAGCTTTCTTT. It encodes CSVQTGNTEAFF. The chain uses TRBV29-1 and TRBJ1-1; no clear D. The CDR3 spans 12 residues. Trimming removed 6 bases at V and 1 base at J, with 9 bases between. Looked up from germline, CDR1 is SQVTM and CDR2 is ANQGSEA.

As DNA, the CDR3 is TGTGCCAGCAGCCACCGGACAGCGAACACTGAAGCTTTCTTT. This sequence encodes CASSHRTANTEAFF. V gene TRBV4-2 combines with J gene TRBJ1-1, with TRBD1 as a possible D gene (6 bases). CDR1 and CDR2 from the germline V gene are LGHNA and YNFKEQ. V lost 3 bases to trimming and J lost 1 base, with 9 bases between them. The CDR3 is made up of 14 amino acids.

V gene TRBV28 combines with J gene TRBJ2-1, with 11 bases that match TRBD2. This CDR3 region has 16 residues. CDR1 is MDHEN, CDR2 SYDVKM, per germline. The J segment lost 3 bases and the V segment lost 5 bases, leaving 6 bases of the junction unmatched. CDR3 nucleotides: TGTGCCAGCAGTAAACTAGCGGGAGCTGGCTACAATGAGCAGTTCTTC. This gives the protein CASSKLAGAGYNEQFF.